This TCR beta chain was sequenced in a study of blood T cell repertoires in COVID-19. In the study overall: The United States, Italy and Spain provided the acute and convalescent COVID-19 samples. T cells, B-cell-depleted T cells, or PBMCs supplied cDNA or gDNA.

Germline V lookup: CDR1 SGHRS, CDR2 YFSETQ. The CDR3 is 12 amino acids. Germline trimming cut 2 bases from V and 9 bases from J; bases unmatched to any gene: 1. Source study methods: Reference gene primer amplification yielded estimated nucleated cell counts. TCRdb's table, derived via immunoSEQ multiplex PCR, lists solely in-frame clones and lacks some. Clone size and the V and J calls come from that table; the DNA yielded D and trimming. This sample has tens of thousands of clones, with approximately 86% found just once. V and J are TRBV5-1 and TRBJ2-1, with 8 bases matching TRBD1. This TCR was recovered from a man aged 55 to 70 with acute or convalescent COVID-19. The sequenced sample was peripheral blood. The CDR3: CASSFRGPEQFF. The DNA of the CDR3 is TGCGCCAGCAGCTTCAGGGGGCCTGAGCAGTTCTTC.